Listed here are 4 T cell receptor beta chains from one sample, sequenced in a study of graft-versus-host responses after intestinal transplantation. TCRdb keeps only in-frame clones here, not all; method: immunoSEQ multiplex PCR. The data show fewer than 25,000 clones, under 45% seen once. Material: alloreactive CD4+ T cells from a mixed lymphocyte reaction culture, obtained before intestinal transplant. This sample's subset: CFSE-low proliferating T cells sorted from approximately 6-day pre-transplant mixed lymphocyte reaction (GvH or HvG direction). These receptors were taken from a human patient who received an intestinal transplant.

The rearrangement joins TRBV5-1 to TRBJ2-5; D gene ambiguous. V was cut by 4 bases and J by 4 bases, with 17 bases left in between. The CDR3 is 15 residues long. CDR1 and CDR2 from the germline V gene are SGHRS and YFSETQ. The CDR3 bases are TGCGCCAGCAGCCCTAACCCAAACTACGGAGAGACCCAGTACTTC. This sequence encodes CASSPNPNYGETQYF.

The chain links TRBV28 to TRBJ1-2, with 11 bases identical to TRBD1. The CDR3 spans 16 residues. CDR1 MDHEN and CDR2 SYDVKM come from the germline V gene. V shed 7 bases and J 7 bases; nucleotides not matched to a gene: 14. The chain's CDR3 is CASTLLRTGGGPGYTF. DNA for the CDR3: TGTGCCAGCACCTTACTTCGGACAGGGGGCGGACCTGGCTACACCTTC.

This clone has just a few counts. The chain recombines TRBV6-1 with TRBJ1-2; 7 bases line up with TRBD1. The CDR3 runs 18 residues. CDR1 and CDR2 (germline): MNHNS, SASEGT. V trimming: 2 bases; J trimming: 0 bases; junction bases outside the gene matches: 12. CDR3 nucleotide sequence: TGTGCCAGCAGTGAACTTCTTTTGGGACAGCGAGCTAACTATGGCTACACCTTC. This codes for CASSELLLGQRANYGYTF.

J is TRBJ1-1 and V is TRBV11-1; 7 bases line up with TRBD1. This CDR3 region has 15 residues. CDR1 is SGHAT and CDR2 is FQDESV in the germline V gene (reference sequence). V dropped 5 bases and J dropped 4; count of bases not matched to a gene: 10. The CDR3 DNA follows: TGTGCCAGCAGCCGACAGTATGCAGGGGGCACTGAAGCTTTCTTT. It encodes CASSRQYAGGTEAFF. The full variable domain, its missing parts supplied by reference TRBV11-1 and TRBJ1-1, is EAEVAQSPRYKITEKSQAVAFWCDPISGHATLYWYRQILGQGPELLVQFQDESVVDDSQLPKDRFSAERLKGVDSTLKIQPAELGDSAMYLCASSRQYAGGTEAFFGQGTRLTVV.